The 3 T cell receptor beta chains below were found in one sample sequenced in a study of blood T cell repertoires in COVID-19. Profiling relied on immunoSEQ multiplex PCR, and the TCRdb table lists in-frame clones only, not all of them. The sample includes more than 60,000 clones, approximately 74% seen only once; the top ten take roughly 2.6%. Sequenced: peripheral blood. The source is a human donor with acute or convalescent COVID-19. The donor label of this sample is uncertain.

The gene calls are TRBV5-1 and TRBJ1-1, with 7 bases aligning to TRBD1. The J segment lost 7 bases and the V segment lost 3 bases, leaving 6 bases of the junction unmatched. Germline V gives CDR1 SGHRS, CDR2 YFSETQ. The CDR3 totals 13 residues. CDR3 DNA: TGCGCCAGCAGCTACACAGGGGATGGTGAAGCTTTCTTT. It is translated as CASSYTGDGEAFF.

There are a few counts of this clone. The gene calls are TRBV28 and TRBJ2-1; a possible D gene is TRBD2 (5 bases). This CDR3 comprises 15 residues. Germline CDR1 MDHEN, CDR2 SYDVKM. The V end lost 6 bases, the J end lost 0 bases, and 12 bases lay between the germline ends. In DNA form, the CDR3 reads TGTGCCAGCAGGTCCGGGATTAGCTCCTACAATGAGCAGTTCTTC. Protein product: CASRSGISSYNEQFF.

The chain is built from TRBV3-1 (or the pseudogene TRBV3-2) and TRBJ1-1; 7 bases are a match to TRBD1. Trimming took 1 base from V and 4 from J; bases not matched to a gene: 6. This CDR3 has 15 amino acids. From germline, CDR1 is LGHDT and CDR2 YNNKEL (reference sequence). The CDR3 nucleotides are TGTGCCAGCAGCCAAGTTAGGGGGCTGAGCACTGAAGCTTTCTTT. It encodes CASSQVRGLSTEAFF.